These 27 T cell receptor beta chains share one sample of origin, sequenced in a study of shared clonotypes between healthy human individuals. Libraries were prepared by immunoSEQ multiplex PCR; TCRdb keeps only in-frame clonotypes and omits some of them. The sample carries roughly 2,500,000 clones, approximately 93% recorded once. The sample consisted of naive CD4+ T cells from PBMCs. Subset specified: CD45RA+ positively selected. The receptors were gathered from a man younger than 35 in good health. Some clones in this sample may be carry-over from other donors' samples.

The rearrangement links TRBV7-6 to TRBJ1-1; D is unresolved. V was trimmed by 1 base and J by 2 bases, leaving 14 bases between them. The CDR3 length is 16 residues. Germline loops: CDR1 SGHVS, CDR2 FNYEAQ. CDR3 loop: CASSLVGLGPNTEAFF. The DNA of the CDR3 is TGTGCCAGCAGCTTAGTAGGGTTAGGACCCAACACTGAAGCTTTCTTT.

The chain carries TRBV6-6 and TRBJ2-7, with 7 bases fitting TRBD1. Losses at the gene ends were 2 bases for V and 2 bases for J; bases not matched to a gene: 6. This CDR3 has 15 residues. The germline CDR1 and CDR2 sequences are MNHNY and SVGAGI (reference sequence). CDR3 loop: CASSYEGAKTYEQYF. As DNA, the CDR3 is TGTGCCAGCAGTTACGAGGGGGCCAAGACCTACGAGCAGTACTTC.

For this clone: Other DNA sequences of this sample code for an identical CDR3. V usage is TRBV6-5 and J usage is TRBJ2-5; no definite D call. The CDR3 runs 12 residues. Trimming removed 2 bases at V and 5 bases at J, with 6 bases between. Germline V lookup: CDR1 MNHEY, CDR2 SVGAGI. This chain's CDR3 is CASSYRGETQYF. Here the CDR3 DNA reads TGTGCCAGCAGTTACCGTGGGGAGACCCAGTACTTC.

The chain uses TRBV15 and TRBJ2-7, with 9 bases aligning to TRBD2. Germline assignment: CDR1 LNHNV and CDR2 YYDKDF (reference sequence). V shed 3 bases, J shed 5 bases, and the junction held 8 bases outside the gene matches. This CDR3 is built from 15 residues. CDR3 sequence reads: CATSRSRGRAHEQYF. The CDR3 DNA reads as TGTGCCACCAGCAGGTCCCGCGGGAGGGCCCACGAGCAGTACTTC.

The chain couples TRBV7-8 to TRBJ2-3; tentative D call: TRBD2 (6 bases). Germline CDR1 reads SGHVS; CDR2 reads FQNEAQ. CDR3 size: 16 residues. Trimming removed 7 bases at V and 2 bases at J, with 19 bases between. The CDR3: CASTPSLSGDTDTQYF. The CDR3 region has the DNA TGTGCCAGCACCCCTTCCCTTAGCGGCGACACAGATACGCAGTATTTT.

The chain couples TRBV19 to TRBJ2-3; 14 positions agree with TRBD2. Germline V gives CDR1 LNHDA, CDR2 SQIVND (reference sequence). This CDR3 contains 18 residues. V was pared by 4 bases and J by 1 base, with 7 bases of the junction left unmatched. The chain's CDR3 is CASSTGTSGSGGTDTQYF. Written as DNA, the CDR3 is TGTGCCAGTAGTACTGGGACTAGCGGGAGTGGGGGCACAGATACGCAGTATTTT.

The chain recombines TRBV11-2 with TRBJ1-3; 7 bases map to TRBD1. V lost 5 bases and J lost 2; bases outside the gene matches: 3. Per the germline V gene, CDR1 is SGHAT and CDR2 is FQNNGV. The CDR3 runs to 14 residues. The CDR3 reads CASSVRGTGNTIYF. The CDR3, as DNA: TGTGCCAGCAGCGTCAGGGGGACTGGAAACACCATATATTTT.

This chain links TRBV7-2 with TRBJ2-1; D tentatively reads TRBD1 or TRBD2 (5 bases each). V was shortened by 8 bases and J by 6 bases, with 14 bases between the two germline ends. CDR3 length equals 13 residues. Germline V CDR1 and CDR2: SGHTA, FQGNSA. The CDR3 region has the DNA TGTGCCAGCCGCCGTGGGGACCCCAATGAGCAGTTCTTC. Protein sequence: CASRRGDPNEQFF.

This clone was recorded once. This chain uses TRBV6-1 with TRBJ2-2, with D perhaps TRBD1 (5 bases). Germline V gives CDR1 MNHNS, CDR2 SASEGT. Trimming pared 8 bases from V and 7 bases from J, leaving 17 bases between. The CDR3 consists of 14 residues. The CDR3 protein is CASPIQGIDGELFF. The CDR3 region has the DNA TGTGCCAGCCCAATTCAGGGTATCGACGGGGAGCTGTTTTTT.

The rearrangement uses TRBV2 and TRBJ2-3; a weak D match, TRBD2 (6 bases). The CDR3 is 13 residues long. Trimming took off 8 bases at V and 3 bases at J, with 12 bases between the two ends. CDR1 SNHLY and CDR2 FYNNEI come from the germline V gene. CDR3 loop: CASARETTDTQYF. CDR3 nucleotides: TGTGCCAGCGCCCGGGAGACAACAGATACGCAGTATTTT.

V usage is TRBV6-5 and J usage is TRBJ2-7; D is possibly TRBD2 (6 bases). The V gene's germline CDR1 is MNHEY and CDR2 SVGAGI. CDR3 length: 15 residues. V lost 3 bases, J lost 0 bases, and 12 bases lay in between. The CDR3 DNA is TGTGCCAGCAGTTATGGGGGGAAGAGCTCCTACGAGCAGTACTTC. It specifies CASSYGGKSSYEQYF.

This chain uses TRBV6-4 with TRBJ1-1; D gene uncertain. V was pared by 5 bases and J by 2 bases, with 9 bases between. Germline CDR1 MRHNA, CDR2 SNTAGT. This CDR3 contains 13 residues. In DNA form, the CDR3 reads TGTGCCAGCAGTACCCAGGCAAACACTGAAGCTTTCTTT. It encodes CASSTQANTEAFF.

This clone was seen once. The chain has TRBV28 and TRBJ2-2; possibly TRBD2 for D (6 bases). Germline V gene sequence: CDR1 MDHEN, CDR2 SYDVKM. The CDR3 has 17 amino acids. V lost 0 bases, J lost 4 bases, and 15 bases lay in between. CDR3 region: CASSLWGTGRSTGELFF. CDR3 nucleotides: TGTGCCAGCAGTTTATGGGGAACTGGGAGGTCCACCGGGGAGCTGTTTTTT.

This clone was seen only once. The chain's CDR3 is CATSPVNRKKETQYF. CDR3 coding DNA: TGTGCCACTAGCCCGGTGAACAGAAAAAAAGAGACCCAGTACTTC. This sequence joins TRBV11-1 and TRBJ2-5, with D maybe TRBD2 (5 bases). Trimming removed 10 bases from V and 3 bases from J, with 21 bases in between. The CDR3 runs to 15 residues. Germline-derived CDR1 and CDR2 are SGHAT and FQDESV (reference sequence).

The chain uses TRBV6-1 and TRBJ2-3; D assignment may be TRBD1 or TRBD2 (5 bases each). This CDR3 spans 11 amino acids. The germline V gene has CDR1 MNHNS and CDR2 SASEGT. Deletions cut 8 bases from V and 8 bases from J, with 11 bases between. The CDR3 region is CASAVGGTQYF. The CDR3 DNA is TGTGCCAGCGCCGTTGGGGGTACGCAGTATTTT.

DNA of the CDR3: TGTGCCAGCAGCCCCGAGGTGGGATTGCGGGCTGGCTACACCTTC. It codes for CASSPEVGLRAGYTF. The chain is built from TRBV7-2 and TRBJ1-2; D not resolved. CDR3 length: 15 amino acids. The germline CDR1 and CDR2 sequences are SGHTA and FQGNSA. The V and J ends lost 5 bases and 7 bases respectively, with 20 bases between them.

This chain connects TRBV6-5 to TRBJ2-5, with TRBD2 as a possible D gene (6 bases). There are 14 residues in the CDR3. CDR1 is MNHEY and CDR2 is SVGAGI in the germline V gene. Trimming took 5 bases from V and 6 from J, leaving 16 bases between them. The CDR3 spells CASSPGLSGKTQYF. The CDR3 DNA reads as TGTGCCAGCAGTCCCGGACTAAGTGGGAAGACCCAGTACTTC.

The V gene is TRBV7-9, the J gene TRBJ2-7; 10 bases align to TRBD2. The CDR3 covers 16 residues. Germline trimming cut 2 bases from V and 7 bases from J; bases unmatched to any gene: 11. Germline lookup yields CDR1 SEHNR and CDR2 FQNEAQ (reference sequence). The CDR3 loop is CASSLSRASGSFEQYF. The DNA for the CDR3 is TGTGCCAGCAGCTTAAGTAGAGCTAGCGGGAGTTTTGAGCAGTACTTC. Looking up the rest from reference TRBV7-9 and TRBJ2-7 gives the full variable domain: DTGVSQNPRHKITKRGQNVTFRCDPISEHNRLYWYRQTLGQGPEFLTYFQNEAQLEKSRLLSDRFSAERPKGSFSTLEIQRTEQGDSAMYLCASSLSRASGSFEQYFGPGTRLTVT.

Worth noting for this clone: Other DNA sequences in the sample encode the same CDR3. The chain recombines TRBV5-1 with TRBJ2-1, with 9 bases matching TRBD2. With V trimmed by 3 bases and J by 4 bases, 5 bases remained unmatched. CDR3 length: 15 residues. Germline CDR1 SGHRS, CDR2 YFSETQ. CDR3 bases: TGCGCCAGCAGCTCGATAGCGGGAGCGTACAATGAGCAGTTCTTC. It is translated as CASSSIAGAYNEQFF.

The rearrangement links TRBV6-5 to TRBJ1-1, with a tentative D call TRBD1 (6 bases). V dropped 4 bases and J dropped 3 bases, with 12 bases sitting between them. The CDR3 is 14 residues long. Germline-derived CDR1 and CDR2 are MNHEY and SVGAGI. The CDR3: CASSFDTGYTEAFF. The CDR3 DNA reads as TGTGCCAGCAGTTTCGACACAGGGTACACTGAAGCTTTCTTT.

The table lists this clone with a count of one. The chain has TRBV6-1 and TRBJ2-2; D tentatively fits TRBD1 or TRBD2 (5 bases each). Germline CDR1 is MNHNS and CDR2 is SASEGT. Trimming removed 4 bases at V and 11 bases at J, with 11 bases between. The CDR3 loop spans 12 amino acids. The DNA of the CDR3 is TGTGCCAGCAGTGGCCGGGACGGAGAGCTGTTTTTT. Its protein product is CASSGRDGELFF.

V usage is TRBV7-3 and J usage is TRBJ2-7; D gene ambiguous. The CDR3 totals 13 residues. Germline CDR1 is SGHTA and CDR2 is FQGTGA. The V and J ends lost 5 bases and 4 bases respectively, with 12 bases between them. CDR3 protein: CASSRSPMYEQYF. The CDR3 bases are TGTGCCAGCAGCCGAAGCCCAATGTACGAGCAGTACTTC.

The chain recombines TRBV6-5 with TRBJ2-7; D is possibly TRBD1 (6 bases). The V gene's germline CDR1 is MNHEY and CDR2 SVGAGI. Trimming removed 7 bases from V and 1 base from J, with 8 bases in between. This CDR3 contains 12 residues. CDR3 sequence reads: CASKRGSYEQYF. The CDR3 DNA reads TGTGCCAGCAAGAGGGGGTCCTACGAGCAGTACTTC.

CDR3 region: CASSYSLNSNQPQHF. The CDR3 bases are TGTGCCAGCAGTTACTCATTGAATAGCAATCAGCCCCAGCATTTT. V and J are TRBV6-5 and TRBJ1-5; D uncertain. V lost 0 bases, J lost 0 bases, and 6 bases lay in between. Germline values: CDR1 MNHEY, CDR2 SVGAGI. This CDR3 comprises 15 residues.

The rearrangement uses TRBV10-3 and TRBJ2-7; D uncertain. CDR3 length: 15 amino acids. Germline V gene lookup returns CDR1 ENHRY and CDR2 SYGVKD. V was clipped by 7 bases and J by 3 bases, with 19 bases between them. The CDR3: CAIKPGRSGDYEQYF. The CDR3 DNA is TGTGCCATCAAACCCGGCCGGTCAGGTGACTACGAGCAGTACTTC.

The rearrangement links TRBV2 to TRBJ1-2; D is unclear. Trimming removed 1 base from V and 4 bases from J, with 7 bases in between. This CDR3 is 13 amino acids long. Germline V gives CDR1 SNHLY, CDR2 FYNNEI. In nucleotides, the CDR3 is TGTGCCAGCAGTGAAGGACCCCGCTATGGCTACACCTTC. It specifies CASSEGPRYGYTF.

The chain couples TRBV1 to TRBJ2-7. TRBV1 is a documented pseudogene. There are 11 residues in the CDR3. CDR3 coding DNA: TGCACCAGCAGCCAACCGGCCGAGCAGTACTTC. Protein sequence: CTSSQPAEQYF.